Sequencing of this TCR beta chain was carried out in a study of human T cells and chemical hapten exposure. Findings of the study overall: Expanded TCR counts at PT1 were positively correlated with the patch test score. Healthy people's immune response may differ from that of the donors, who had alopecia.

This CDR3 has 12 residues. The V and J ends lost 4 bases and 7 bases, in that order; junction bases with no gene match: 4. Germline assignment: CDR1 SEHNR and CDR2 FQNEAQ (reference sequence). The time point here: patch test 2, 6 weeks after DPC sensitization. Indicated treatment: therapeutic diphenylcyclopropenone sensitization with weekly scalp DPC. This clonotype has just a few counts. Its antigen is unidentified. MiXCR, run by TCRdb on the RACE reads, gives a single entry per CDR3 protein. The table records a few hundred thousand distinct CDR3 sequences, nearly 6.5% of them present only once. Sequencing used whole blood, obtained in connection with sensitization to the hapten diphenylcyclopropenone (DPC). The sequence was obtained from a woman aged 18 to 35 with alopecia areata. Some clones in this sample may be carry-over from other donors' samples. The V call is TRBV7-9, the J call TRBJ2-7; 7 nucleotides agree with TRBD1. CDR3: CASSYMTGEQYF. The CDR3, as DNA: TGTGCCAGCAGCTATATGACAGGGGAGCAGTACTTC.